Listed here is a single T cell receptor beta chain. Its antigen has not been determined. Base quality data are lacking; no much larger clone is found one base away. The Qiagen DNeasy kit was used to extract genomic DNA from unsorted PBMCs and from the negatively selected CD4+ and CD8+ fractions. Using primers that anneal to V and J segments, immunoSEQ multiplex PCR amplified the TCR beta CDR3 regions. A synthetic immune receptor repertoire was used to minimize amplification bias, and remaining bias was computationally removed after sequencing. Processing in the source paper ran as follows. Repertoire diversity was quantified as the Shannon entropy index using custom Python scripts. The unsorted, CD4+ and CD8+ repertoires were each analyzed separately, with the exception of combined analyses, where CD4+ and CD8+ sequences were merged in silico. A clone counted as expanded when the clone's frequency after treatment rose at least 2-fold relative to C1D1, and clones undetected at baseline were given a pseudocount of 0.5. Singleton clones were defined as clones with 0 or 1 copy at C1D1, and non-singleton clones were defined as clones with 2 or more copies. Clones expanded in unsorted samples were assigned a CD4+, CD8+ or unknown annotation through matching of protein sequences in sorted samples from the same patient. Wilcoxon tests were applied to paired samples to test diversity changes from C1D1 to C4D1. TCRdb's version of the immuneACCESS table is confined to in-frame rearrangements and falls short of the full clone set. An unresolved V gene accounts for under half of the shortfall where checked; the remainder is of unknown origin. The V and J calls and the clone size are those of that table, but D and trimming were determined from the DNA. The sample table contains under 70,000 clones; only one count was recorded for approximately 88% of them. Under 15% of the sample is held by the ten biggest clonotypes.

This record comes from a study of PD-1 blockade in classical Hodgkin lymphoma (dated by TCRdb to 2019 to 2021). Background for the entire study: Nivolumab dosing was 3 mg/kg intravenously every 2 weeks, continuing until either disease progression or unacceptable toxicity. A peripheral blood immune signature of response to PD-1 blockade in classical Hodgkin lymphoma was defined using TCR beta sequencing and CyTOF. Study-level results and caveats: Trial patients with a complete response had baseline diversity similar to that of newly diagnosed patients, while partial responders and progressors had significantly lower diversity. By C4D1, a significant rise was seen in CD4+ TCR diversity but not in CD8+ TCR diversity (p=0.0027 vs p=0.16), and the rise was most apparent among complete responders (p=0.02). The study covered only a single clinical trial cohort, and the causes of the repertoire differences, possibly disease activity or prior therapy, were still not defined. Patients starting nivolumab less than 1 year after ASCT had lower diversity and were excluded from later analyses to avoid confounding by immune reconstitution. Baseline TCR diversity was reported as lower in newly diagnosed patients than in healthy donors, and lower still in relapsed/refractory patients.

The time point label corresponds to: cycle 1 day 1 (C1D1), immediately before nivolumab initiation. Every trial patient had relapsed following autologous stem cell transplantation, and prior brentuximab vedotin exposure was what differed among cohorts A, B and C. The trial cohort comprised a few dozen patients with relapsed/refractory classical Hodgkin lymphoma whose best overall responses were complete response, partial response or progressive disease. Trial patients were treated with single-agent nivolumab in the multi-cohort phase II CheckMate 205 trial. An independent review committee assessed best overall response using the 2007 International Working Group response criteria. Trial PBMCs were collected immediately before nivolumab initiation (C1D1) and during therapy at cycle 2 day 1 and cycle 4 day 1. Peripheral blood was collected in 8 mL Vacutainer Cell Preparation Tubes, from which PBMCs were isolated by centrifugation and then cryopreserved.

Trimming at the junction amounts to 5 bases on V and 4 bases on J, and the germline ends lie 18 bases apart. In the germline V gene, CDR1 corresponds to MDHEN and CDR2 to SYDVKM. The CDR3 holds 16 amino acids from the cysteine to the phenylalanine. The only DNA kept is the CDR3, 48 bases in frame from the first base. The sequence was obtained from a human donor with classical Hodgkin lymphoma. This sample comprised peripheral blood mononuclear cells (PBMCs), obtained at baseline. This receptor chain uses TRBV28 and TRBJ2-1, and TRBD2 may be the D gene, going by 6 matching bases. The sequenced DNA: TGTGCCAGCAGTCACCCCGCGGCGGGGTATTACAATGAGCAGTTCTTC. It codes for CASSHPAAGYYNEQFF.